The rows below give T cell receptor beta chains drawn from one sample of a study of T cell responses to AZD1222 COVID-19 vaccine. The assay was immunoSEQ multiplex PCR, and TCRdb's table has in-frame clones only and misses some. This sample has over 100,000 clones, with more than 85% found just once. Material: peripheral blood, obtained on day 0 of AZD1222 vaccination. The receptors here all came from an adult in good health. Each CDR3 is given with its conserved first and last residue. The D gene is left open where the match is weak. The size entry is marked missing in some rows and otherwise reads once, few, many or a size class.

V: TRBV19; D: TRBD1; size: NA; J: TRBJ1-5; DNA: TGTGCCAGTAGTAGGGGGACAGGGGCTAGCAATCAGCCCCAGCATTTT; CDR3: CASSRGTGASNQPQHF
V: TRBV27; D: NA; size: NA; J: TRBJ2-7; DNA: TGTGCCAGCAGCCCCAGTGCGACCTACGAGCAGTACTTC; CDR3: CASSPSATYEQYF
V: TRBV24-1; D: TRBD2; size: NA; J: TRBJ2-1; DNA: TGTGCCACCAGTGAAACTAGCGGGAGTCGAAATGAGCAGTTCTTC; CDR3: CATSETSGSRNEQFF
V: TRBV7-2; D: NA; size: NA; J: TRBJ2-3; DNA: TGTGCCAGCAGCCTCATAGGGGGGAATACGCAGTATTTT; CDR3: CASSLIGGNTQYF
V: TRBV14; D: TRBD2; size: NA; J: TRBJ2-5; DNA: TGTGCCAGCAGCCGCCGGTTAGCGGGAGCTTCAGAGACCCAGTACTTC; CDR3: CASSRRLAGASETQYF
V: TRBV20-1; D: TRBD2; size: once; J: TRBJ2-2; DNA: TGCAGTGCTAGTCCTCTTGCGGGAGGGTTCGGGGAGCTGTTTTTT; CDR3: CSASPLAGGFGELFF
V: TRBV7-8; D: NA; size: few; J: TRBJ1-2; DNA: TGTGCCAGCAGCCAAAGGGGCGGGGACTATGGCTACACCTTC; CDR3: CASSQRGGDYGYTF
V: TRBV11-2; D: NA; size: NA; J: TRBJ2-1; DNA: TGTGCCAGCAGCTTTGGCGGGCCCTACAATGAGCAGTTCTTC; CDR3: CASSFGGPYNEQFF
V: TRBV20-1; D: NA; size: NA; J: TRBJ2-1; DNA: TGCAGTGGGGCGCCGGGTGGCGAGCAGTTCTTC; CDR3: CSGAPGGEQFF
V: TRBV3-1/TRBV3-2; D: NA; size: NA; J: TRBJ1-4; DNA: TGTGCCAGCAGGGACGACAGAAGTTTTTCGGAGAGGGAAAAACTGTTTTTT; CDR3: CASRDDRSFSEREKLFF
V: TRBV9; D: NA; size: NA; J: TRBJ1-2; DNA: TGTGCCAGCAGCGTCACTGCGGGGTCTGTCTACACCTTC; CDR3: CASSVTAGSVYTF
V: TRBV19; D: NA; size: NA; J: TRBJ1-3; DNA: TGTGCCACCCGTCCTGGAAACACCATATATTTT; CDR3: CATRPGNTIYF
V: TRBV10-2; D: TRBD1; size: NA; J: TRBJ2-6; DNA: TGCGCCGGCGATGGGGACAGTCATATTTTAGTGGCCAACGTCCTGACTTTC; CDR3: CAGDGDSHILVANVLTF
V: TRBV9; D: NA; size: NA; J: TRBJ2-3; DNA: TGTGCCAGCAGCGTAGGAGGGGAGAGCACAGATACGCAGTATTTT; CDR3: CASSVGGESTDTQYF
V: TRBV9; D: TRBD1; size: NA; J: TRBJ2-6; DNA: TGTGCCAGCACGCAGGGGGCTCTTGGGGCCAACGTCCTGACTTTC; CDR3: CASTQGALGANVLTF
V: TRBV29-1; D: TRBD1; size: NA; J: TRBJ2-7; DNA: TGCAGCGTTGAGGATTCGGGACAGGGTTTATACGAGCAGTACTTC; CDR3: CSVEDSGQGLYEQYF
V: TRBV4-2; D: NA; size: NA; J: TRBJ2-7; DNA: TGTGCCAGCAGCCAAGAAAGTTTCGCCTACGAGCAGTACTTC; CDR3: CASSQESFAYEQYF
V: TRBV28; D: NA; size: NA; J: TRBJ2-4; DNA: TGTGCCAGCAGTTTATACGGTAAAGATGCCAAAAACATTCAGTACTTC; CDR3: CASSLYGKDAKNIQYF
V: TRBV5-4; D: TRBD1; size: NA; J: TRBJ1-2; DNA: TGTGCCAGCAGCTTGTTAGGGACAGCCTATGGCTACACCTTC; CDR3: CASSLLGTAYGYTF
V: TRBV30; D: TRBD1; size: NA; J: TRBJ1-3; DNA: TGTGCCTGGAGTGTAGGAGACAGGGGCTCTGGAAACACCATATATTTT; CDR3: CAWSVGDRGSGNTIYF
V: TRBV12-3/TRBV12-4; D: NA; size: NA; J: TRBJ1-2; DNA: TGTGCCAGCAGTTTAGGGCCCAACTATGGCTACACCTTC; CDR3: CASSLGPNYGYTF
V: TRBV30; D: NA; size: NA; J: TRBJ1-5; DNA: TGTGCCTGGACTTACCCGGGAAAGGGGCCCCAGCATTTT; CDR3: CAWTYPGKGPQHF
V: TRBV5-1; D: NA; size: NA; J: TRBJ2-3; DNA: TGCGCCAGCAGCAAACTAGCATCCACAGATACGCAGTATTTT; CDR3: CASSKLASTDTQYF
V: TRBV7-2; D: NA; size: NA; J: TRBJ2-7; DNA: TGTGCCAGCAGCTTAGGAGCAGTGGGCCCCCTCTACGAGCAGTACTTC; CDR3: CASSLGAVGPLYEQYF
V: TRBV19; D: NA; size: NA; J: TRBJ2-2; DNA: TGTGCCAGTAGTATCTCCCGCGGCGGTGACACCGGGGAGCTGTTTTTT; CDR3: CASSISRGGDTGELFF
V: TRBV6-9; D: TRBD2; size: NA; J: TRBJ2-3; DNA: TGTGCCAGCAGTTATTCGACTAGCGGGAGTGCAGATACGCAGTATTTT; CDR3: CASSYSTSGSADTQYF
V: TRBV28; D: NA; size: NA; J: TRBJ2-3; DNA: TGTGCCAGCAGTTGGGGCCCTTTTAGCGGCACAGATACGCAGTATTTT; CDR3: CASSWGPFSGTDTQYF
V: TRBV28; D: NA; size: NA; J: TRBJ1-1; DNA: TGTGCCAGCAGAGTGGGTCCGTTGAACACTGAAGCTTTCTTT; CDR3: CASRVGPLNTEAFF
V: TRBV28; D: TRBD1; size: NA; J: TRBJ1-2; DNA: TGTGCCAGCAGGCTTGGGGGACAGGGCTATGGCTACACCTTC; CDR3: CASRLGGQGYGYTF
V: TRBV19; D: NA; size: NA; J: TRBJ1-5; DNA: TGTGCCAGTAGTAGGGACGGGGGAGGTGGCAATCAGCCCCAGCATTTT; CDR3: CASSRDGGGGNQPQHF
V: TRBV27; D: TRBD1; size: NA; J: TRBJ1-4; DNA: TGTGCCAGCAGTTCCACAGGGGGCAAAAATGAAAAACTGTTTTTT; CDR3: CASSSTGGKNEKLFF
V: TRBV6-1; D: TRBD2; size: NA; J: TRBJ2-6; DNA: TGTGCCAGCAGTGAAAGGGGGGGGACTAGCGGGACCTCTGGGGCCAACGTCCTGACTTTC; CDR3: CASSERGGTSGTSGANVLTF
V: TRBV28; D: NA; size: NA; J: TRBJ2-7; DNA: TGTGCCAGCAGTTCAACAGGACTCTCCTACGAGCAGTACTTC; CDR3: CASSSTGLSYEQYF
V: TRBV20-1; D: NA; size: NA; J: TRBJ2-3; DNA: TGCAGTGCTTCATTCCCAGATACGCAGTATTTT; CDR3: CSASFPDTQYF
V: TRBV20-1; D: NA; size: NA; J: TRBJ2-3; DNA: TGCAGTGCTAGTTATGGGAACACAGATACGCAGTATTTT; CDR3: CSASYGNTDTQYF
V: TRBV20-1; D: NA; size: NA; J: TRBJ2-3; DNA: TGCAGTGCTAGTTCAGGGAGAGATACGCAGTATTTT; CDR3: CSASSGRDTQYF
V: TRBV5-6; D: NA; size: NA; J: TRBJ1-2; DNA: TGTGCCAGCACAGTCGCCAGAGCTAACTATGGCTACACCTTC; CDR3: CASTVARANYGYTF
V: TRBV9; D: TRBD2; size: NA; J: TRBJ2-1; DNA: TGTGCCAGCAGCGAGCCTCAGACCGGGACTAGCGGGAGAGGTGAGCAGTTCTTC; CDR3: CASSEPQTGTSGRGEQFF
V: TRBV9; D: NA; size: NA; J: TRBJ2-1; DNA: TGTGCCAGCAGCGTTTCTGCCCAGAATGAGCAGTTCTTC; CDR3: CASSVSAQNEQFF
V: TRBV19; D: NA; size: once; J: TRBJ1-2; DNA: TGTGCCACCTGGCGCCGGGGAGACTATGGCTACACCTTC; CDR3: CATWRRGDYGYTF
V: TRBV30; D: TRBD1; size: NA; J: TRBJ2-7; DNA: TGTGCCTGGAGTGGGGACAGAGCCTACGAGCAGTACTTC; CDR3: CAWSGDRAYEQYF
V: TRBV5-1; D: NA; size: NA; J: TRBJ2-3; DNA: TGCGCCAGCAGGCGTTTGGGGGGAGGCACAGATACGCAGTATTTT; CDR3: CASRRLGGGTDTQYF
V: TRBV19; D: TRBD1; size: NA; J: TRBJ1-1; DNA: TGTGCCAGTAGTATAATGCAGGGGGTAAACACTGAAGCTTTCTTT; CDR3: CASSIMQGVNTEAFF
V: TRBV6-5; D: TRBD1; size: NA; J: TRBJ1-2; DNA: TGTGCCAGCAGTCCCGCAGGGGGGGCCTATGGCTACACCTTC; CDR3: CASSPAGGAYGYTF
V: TRBV19; D: NA; size: NA; J: TRBJ2-3; DNA: TGTGCCAGTAGTATCACGGTAACTAGCACAGATACGCAGTATTTT; CDR3: CASSITVTSTDTQYF
V: TRBV5-6; D: TRBD1; size: NA; J: TRBJ1-1; DNA: TGTGCCAGCAGCATAGGGACAGCGACTGAAGCTTTCTTT; CDR3: CASSIGTATEAFF
V: TRBV5-6; D: TRBD1; size: NA; J: TRBJ1-2; DNA: TGTGCCAGCAGCTTACCCGGACAGGGCGAAAGTGGCTACACCTTC; CDR3: CASSLPGQGESGYTF
V: TRBV5-1; D: TRBD1; size: NA; J: TRBJ1-1; DNA: TGCGCCAGCAGCTTGGCTCCGGGACAGGGGGCCACTGAAGCTTTCTTT; CDR3: CASSLAPGQGATEAFF
V: TRBV30; D: NA; size: NA; J: TRBJ1-1; DNA: TGTGCCTGGAGTACCCAATGGACAGTCTCCTTTGGTGAAGCTTTCTTT; CDR3: CAWSTQWTVSFGEAFF
V: TRBV7-9; D: NA; size: NA; J: TRBJ1-2; DNA: TGTGCCAGCAGCTCAAGACAGGTTTCTAACTATGGCTACACCTTC; CDR3: CASSSRQVSNYGYTF
V: TRBV7-9; D: NA; size: NA; J: TRBJ1-1; DNA: TGTGCCAGCAGCTCTTCTTACACTGAAGCTTTCTTT; CDR3: CASSSSYTEAFF
V: TRBV6-2/TRBV6-3; D: TRBD2; size: few; J: TRBJ2-1; DNA: TGTGCCAGCAGCCGGGGGGGCGAGCAGTTCTTC; CDR3: CASSRGGEQFF
V: TRBV19; D: TRBD2; size: once; J: TRBJ2-2; DNA: TGTGCCAGTAGTTATAGCGGGCTAAACACCGGGGAGCTGTTTTTT; CDR3: CASSYSGLNTGELFF
V: TRBV30; D: NA; size: NA; J: TRBJ2-7; DNA: TGTGCCTGGAGCCCTACCGGGGTACCGTACGAGCAGTACTTC; CDR3: CAWSPTGVPYEQYF
V: TRBV25-1; D: NA; size: NA; J: TRBJ1-4; DNA: TGTGCCAGCGCGGGGGAAAAACTGTTTTTT; CDR3: CASAGEKLFF
V: TRBV19; D: NA; size: NA; J: TRBJ1-5; DNA: TGTGCCAGTACCACCCAGGGGAATCGCAATCAGCCCCAGCATTTT; CDR3: CASTTQGNRNQPQHF
V: TRBV11-2; D: NA; size: NA; J: TRBJ2-1; DNA: TGTGCCAGCAGACGAATCCCCCGGGACCGCTCCTACAATGAGCAGTTCTTC; CDR3: CASRRIPRDRSYNEQFF
V: TRBV19; D: TRBD1; size: NA; J: TRBJ1-2; DNA: TGTGCCAGTAGTGTCGACAGGGGAAAGTATGGCTACACCTTC; CDR3: CASSVDRGKYGYTF
V: TRBV2; D: TRBD1; size: NA; J: TRBJ1-1; DNA: TGTGCCAGCAGCCGACAGGGTTCGACTGAAGCTTTCTTT; CDR3: CASSRQGSTEAFF
V: TRBV9; D: TRBD1; size: NA; J: TRBJ1-4; DNA: TGTGCCAGCAGCGGCCGGGACAGGGGGCTTGAAAAACTGTTTTTT; CDR3: CASSGRDRGLEKLFF